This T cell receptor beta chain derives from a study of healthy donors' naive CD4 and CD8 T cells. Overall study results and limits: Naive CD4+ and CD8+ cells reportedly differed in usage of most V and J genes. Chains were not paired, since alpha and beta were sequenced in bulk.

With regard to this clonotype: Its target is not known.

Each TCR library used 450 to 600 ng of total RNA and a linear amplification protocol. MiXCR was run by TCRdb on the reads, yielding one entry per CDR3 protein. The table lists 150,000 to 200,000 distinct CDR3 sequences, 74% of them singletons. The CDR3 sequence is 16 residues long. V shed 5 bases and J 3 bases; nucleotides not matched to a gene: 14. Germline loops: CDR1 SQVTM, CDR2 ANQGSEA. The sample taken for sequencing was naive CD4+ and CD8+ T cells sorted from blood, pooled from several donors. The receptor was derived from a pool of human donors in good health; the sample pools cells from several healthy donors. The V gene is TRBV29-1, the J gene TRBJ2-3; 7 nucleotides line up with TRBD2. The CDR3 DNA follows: TGCAGCGTTCCCCCCTTAGGCGGGAGAGGAACAGATACGCAGTATTTT. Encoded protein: CSVPPLGGRGTDTQYF.